This T cell receptor (beta chain) came from a study of T cells in Graves' hyperthyroidism and ophthalmopathy. This CDR3 has 13 residues. From germline, CDR1 is SQVTM and CDR2 ANQGSEA. Trimming removed 7 bases from V and 7 bases from J; junction bases left unmatched: 7. This clonotype was observed a handful of times. The study defined stable Graves' hyperthyroidism as no ophthalmopathy progression within 18 months. Newly diagnosed patients aged 18 to 65 had hyperthyroidism of under 2 months' duration. Diagnosis relied on clinical symptoms, serum thyroxine and TRAb, thyroid ultrasound and orbital computed tomography. From RNA transcripts, TCR beta CDR3 regions were amplified. The HTBI primer set served for first-round RT-PCR of the TCR CDR3. TCRdb recomputed calls from the multiplex PCR reads with MiXCR, one row per CDR3 protein. Here the sample spans a few hundred thousand distinct CDR3 sequences, about 18% being singletons.

The source is a woman aged 18-29 years with Graves' hyperthyroidism. The sequencing sample was made of blood. The chain links TRBV29-1 to TRBJ1-5; the match to TRBD1 covers 10 bases. The chain's CDR3 is CSASGTGDQPQHF. CDR3 bases: TGCAGCGCGTCCGGGACAGGGGACCAGCCCCAGCATTTT.